These 10 T cell receptor beta chains were sequenced from one sample in a study of cytomegalovirus exposure and HLA in healthy donors. The PCR contained 60 Vbeta and 13 Jbeta primers. Assay: immunoSEQ multiplex PCR; the TCRdb copy retains only in-frame clones and omits some. The sample has 63,000 or so clones, and its top ten clones hold about a sixth. Sequenced input: PBMCs. The receptors derive from a boy between 5 and 17 years old in good health and CMV-seronegative.

This sequence joins TRBV2 and TRBJ1-1; D gene unclear. The germline gives CDR1 SNHLY, CDR2 FYNNEI. The CDR3 is 13 residues long. The V end lost 3 bases, the J end lost 0 bases, and 5 bases lay between the germline ends. The CDR3 nucleotides are TGTGCCAGCAGTGAGTCGGTGAACACTGAAGCTTTCTTT. Protein sequence: CASSESVNTEAFF.

The J gene is TRBJ2-3, the V gene TRBV6-1, with 8 positions matching TRBD1. The CDR3 runs to 14 residues. Germline V lookup: CDR1 MNHNS, CDR2 SASEGT. Losses at the gene ends were 7 bases for V and 4 bases for J; bases not matched to a gene: 7. CDR3 coding DNA: TGTGCCAGCACCCGGGACAGGACCGCAGATACGCAGTATTTT. Translated: CASTRDRTADTQYF.

Here the CDR3 DNA reads TGTGCCAGCAGTTTTATGGCAGTCCCTAACTATGGCTACACCTTC. Protein: CASSFMAVPNYGYTF. The gene calls are TRBV28 and TRBJ1-2, with D hard to call. The CDR3 consists of 15 residues. V was trimmed by 3 bases and J by 0 bases, leaving 11 bases between them. Germline V gene lookup returns CDR1 MDHEN and CDR2 SYDVKM.

The V call is TRBV5-1, the J call TRBJ1-4, with 7 bases matching TRBD1. Germline CDR1 is SGHRS and CDR2 is YFSETQ. This CDR3 region has 15 residues. Unmatched junction bases numbered 11, after V lost 4 bases and J lost 8 bases. CDR3: CASSPNEGAWEKLFF. DNA for the CDR3: TGCGCCAGCAGCCCCAACGAGGGGGCGTGGGAAAAACTGTTTTTT.

The chain carries TRBV6-5 and TRBJ1-1; D remains unclear. Germline V CDR1 and CDR2: MNHEY, SVGAGI. V dropped 5 bases and J dropped 1 base, with 8 bases sitting between them. The CDR3 sequence is 13 residues long. DNA for the CDR3: TGTGCCAGCAGTATATCGGGGAACACTGAAGCTTTCTTT. It translates to CASSISGNTEAFF.

The chain uses TRBV30 and TRBJ2-3, with a tentative D call TRBD2 (7 bases). The CDR3 has 15 amino acids. Per the germline V gene, CDR1 is GTSNPN and CDR2 is SVGIG (reference sequence). V lost 2 bases, J lost 5 bases, and 17 bases lay in between. CDR3 in DNA: TGTGCCTGGAGTCTTTGGGGGGGCATGAGAGATACGCAGTATTTT. It encodes CAWSLWGGMRDTQYF.

The chain combines TRBV11-3 with TRBJ2-2; D is uncertain. The CDR3 runs to 13 residues. The V end lost 3 bases, the J end lost 6 bases, and 8 bases lay between the germline ends. Looked up from germline, CDR1 is SGHNT and CDR2 is YENEEA. The CDR3 nucleotides are TGTGCCAGCAGCTTTAGTAGCTCCGGGGAGCTGTTTTTT. It translates to CASSFSSSGELFF.

V gene TRBV6-7 combines with J gene TRBJ1-6; 7 bases agree with TRBD1. TRBV6-7 has ORF status, its function being uncertain. V was pared by 8 bases and J by 5 bases, with 6 bases of the junction left unmatched. The CDR3 totals 14 residues. The CDR3 region has the DNA TGTGCCAGCTTGACAGGGTTGAATAATTCACCCCTCCACTTT. Encoded protein: CASLTGLNNSPLHF.

The rearrangement joins TRBV10-3 to TRBJ2-1; D may be TRBD2 (6 bases). V lost 2 bases to trimming and J lost 6 bases, with 11 bases between them. The CDR3 totals 14 residues. CDR1 is ENHRY and CDR2 is SYGVKD in the germline V gene. CDR3 residues: CAISEHGGGNEQFF. CDR3 nucleotide sequence: TGTGCCATCAGTGAGCATGGGGGAGGCAATGAGCAGTTCTTC.

The chain recombines TRBV18 with TRBJ2-6; 7 nucleotides align to TRBD1. Germline V gene lookup returns CDR1 KGHSH and CDR2 LQKENI. This CDR3 contains 17 residues. V trimming: 3 bases; J trimming: 4 bases; junction bases outside the gene matches: 9. This CDR3 reads CASSPLLTGQGANVLTF. DNA of the CDR3: TGTGCCAGCTCACCTTTACTGACGGGACAGGGGGCCAACGTCCTGACTTTC.